This TCR beta chain was profiled in a study of blood T cell repertoires in COVID-19. Study details: There were acute and convalescent COVID-19 samples, and they came from the United States, Italy and Spain. PBMCs, B-cell-depleted T cells, or T cells provided the cDNA or gDNA that made up the material.

Source study methods: Reference gene primer amplification in the assay estimated nucleated cell counts. Measured with immunoSEQ multiplex PCR; TCRdb has only the in-frame clones, and not every one. V, J and clone size derive from that table, while D and trimming were established from the DNA sequence. The sample has a few hundred thousand clones; around 86% are singletons. There are 13 residues in the CDR3. Looked up from germline, CDR1 is SGHRS and CDR2 is YFSETQ. The ends were cut back, 2 bases at V and 0 bases at J, with 6 bases in the middle. The sequence was collected from a human donor in a cohort sampled during active COVID-19. The material sequenced was peripheral blood. The J gene is TRBJ2-7, the V gene TRBV5-1, with unresolved D. In DNA form, the CDR3 reads TGCGCCAGCAGCTTACTTGTCTCCTACGAGCAGTACTTC. Translated: CASSLLVSYEQYF.